What follows are 21 T cell receptor beta chains derived from one specimen sequenced in a study of technical replicates of blood from several donors. The table came from immunoSEQ multiplex PCR; TCRdb's copy has only in-frame clones and leaves some out. Among tens of thousands of clones listed, 80% to 95% were seen once. The sequenced material came from T cells isolated from PBMCs. Receptors were obtained from a human donor in good health.

This chain uses TRBV4-1 with TRBJ2-3, with D possibly being TRBD2 (6 bases). Deletions cut 3 bases from V and 2 bases from J, with 18 bases between. CDR1 and CDR2 (germline): MGHRA, YSYEKL. The CDR3 has 17 amino acids. The CDR3 coding sequence is TGCGCCAGCAGCCATCTATTCGGGGACTCCACCACAGATACGCAGTATTTT. This translates into CASSHLFGDSTTDTQYF.

The J gene is TRBJ2-3, the V gene TRBV7-9, with D possibly being TRBD2 (5 bases). Trimming cost V 4 bases and J 4 bases, with 12 bases left between them. Germline assignment: CDR1 SEHNR and CDR2 FQNEAQ (reference sequence). This CDR3 is built from 14 residues. In DNA form, the CDR3 reads TGTGCCAGCAGCTCCCAGCGGTTCCCAGATACGCAGTATTTT. It specifies CASSSQRFPDTQYF.

As DNA, the CDR3 is TGTGCCAGCAGTGATCAGGGTGTAGTCACCGGGGAGCTGTTTTTT. Translated, it gives CASSDQGVVTGELFF. V usage is TRBV2 and J usage is TRBJ2-2; tentative D call: TRBD1 (5 bases). Germline V lookup: CDR1 SNHLY, CDR2 FYNNEI. There are 15 residues in the CDR3. V dropped 3 bases and J dropped 4 bases, with 12 bases sitting between them.

The V gene is TRBV28, the J gene TRBJ2-7; D might be TRBD1 (6 bases). The CDR3 is made up of 15 amino acids. Germline CDR1 is MDHEN and CDR2 is SYDVKM. V was cut by 8 bases and J by 4 bases, with 21 bases left in between. The DNA for the CDR3 is TGTGCCAGCGGCGGACAGCCAAAAAGTCAGTACGAGCAGTACTTC. Amino acid sequence: CASGGQPKSQYEQYF.

The J gene is TRBJ2-7, the V gene TRBV9; 9 bases fit TRBD2. The CDR3 contains 14 residues. V dropped 4 bases and J dropped 2; count of bases not matched to a gene: 4. CDR1 and CDR2 (germline): SGDLS, YYNGEE. The CDR3 region has the DNA TGTGCCAGCAGCCCTAGCGGGACCCCCTACGAGCAGTACTTC. Translated, it gives CASSPSGTPYEQYF.

V usage is TRBV19 and J usage is TRBJ2-1, with 8 bases that match TRBD1. The CDR3 consists of 13 residues. Germline V gene lookup returns CDR1 LNHDA and CDR2 SQIVND (reference sequence). J gave up 10 bases and V 2 bases, and 4 bases lay outside the gene matches. CDR3 DNA: TGTGCCAGTAGTATACAGGGGGCGCAGGAGCAGTTCTTC. Its protein product is CASSIQGAQEQFF.

The chain carries TRBV25-1 and TRBJ1-4, with 8 bases that match TRBD1. The V gene's germline CDR1 is MGHDK and CDR2 SYGVNS. This CDR3 has 14 residues. Losses at the gene ends were 4 bases for V and 8 bases for J; bases not matched to a gene: 6. Written as DNA, the CDR3 is TGTGCCAGCAGTGCTGGACAGGGCGAAGAAAAACTGTTTTTT. Protein sequence: CASSAGQGEEKLFF.

This sequence joins TRBV9 and TRBJ2-6; 8 bases align to TRBD1. Germline CDR1 reads SGDLS; CDR2 reads YYNGEE. The V gene end was trimmed by 3 bases and the J gene end by 2 bases; junction bases not matched to a gene: 7. This CDR3 spans 17 amino acids. The CDR3 nucleotides read TGTGCCAGCAGCGCAGATCCAGGGGGCACTGGGGCCAACGTCCTGACTTTC. It codes for CASSADPGGTGANVLTF.

The genes are TRBV27 and TRBJ2-5; a possible D gene is TRBD1 (5 bases). V lost 1 base, J lost 5 bases, and 11 bases lay in between. Germline CDR1 and CDR2: MNHEY and SMNVEV (reference sequence). This CDR3 has 14 residues. The CDR3 loop reads CASSLWQGIETQYF. The DNA for the CDR3 is TGTGCCAGCAGTTTATGGCAGGGTATTGAGACCCAGTACTTC.

The chain uses TRBV19 and TRBJ2-7; 10 positions match TRBD1. Germline assignment: CDR1 LNHDA and CDR2 SQIVND (reference sequence). The CDR3 is made up of 14 amino acids. The V and J ends lost 7 bases and 1 base, in that order; junction bases with no gene match: 4. The DNA for the CDR3 is TGTGCCAGTAAGGGGACAGGGGCTTCCTACGAGCAGTACTTC. Its protein is CASKGTGASYEQYF. The variable domain in full, with the rest retrieved from reference TRBV19 and TRBJ2-7, is DGGITQSPKYLFRKEGQNVTLSCEQNLNHDAMYWYRQDPGQGLRLIYYSQIVNDFQKGDIAEGYSVSREKKESFPLTVTSAQKNPTAFYLCASKGTGASYEQYFGPGTRLTVT.

This sequence joins TRBV5-6 and TRBJ2-7; 8 bases are a match to TRBD1. Germline values: CDR1 SGHDT, CDR2 YYEEEE. V lost 3 bases to trimming and J lost 3 bases; unmatched junction nucleotides: 8. The CDR3 consists of 15 residues. CDR3 in amino acids: CASSYLRTGSYEQYF. The CDR3 DNA is TGTGCCAGCAGCTATCTGAGGACAGGGAGCTACGAGCAGTACTTC.

The J gene is TRBJ2-2, the V gene TRBV30; TRBD1 matches at 7 bases. Germline values: CDR1 GTSNPN, CDR2 SVGIG (reference sequence). Trimming at V came to 4 bases and at J to 7 bases, leaving 6 bases not matched to a gene. The CDR3 loop spans 13 amino acids. This CDR3 is CAWTDRAGGELFF. CDR3 coding DNA: TGTGCCTGGACAGACAGGGCCGGCGGGGAGCTGTTTTTT.

The chain joins TRBV4-2 to TRBJ2-1; the match to TRBD2 covers 15 bases. Germline V CDR1 and CDR2: LGHNA, YNFKEQ. V shed 0 bases and J 12 bases; nucleotides not matched to a gene: 6. The CDR3 totals 16 residues. The CDR3 spells CASSQDRTSGRGVQFF. The CDR3 region has the DNA TGTGCCAGCAGCCAAGATAGGACTAGCGGGAGGGGTGTGCAGTTCTTC.

The chain is built from TRBV19 and TRBJ2-1, with 8 positions matching TRBD1. The CDR3 length is 16 residues. The V gene end was trimmed by 3 bases and the J gene end by 8 bases; junction bases not matched to a gene: 12. CDR1 LNHDA and CDR2 SQIVND come from the germline V gene (reference sequence). CDR3 DNA: TGTGCCAGTAGTATCTTTGGGACAGGACCGACGGATGAGCAGTTCTTC. Residues: CASSIFGTGPTDEQFF.

This sequence joins TRBV11-3 and TRBJ2-1; the D is unclear. Germline assignment: CDR1 SGHNT and CDR2 YENEEA. This CDR3 is 18 amino acids long. V gave up 1 base and J gave up 2 bases, with 18 bases separating them. Here the CDR3 DNA reads TGTGCCAGCAGCTTAGCCCCCTCTAGTGTGATAACCTACAATGAGCAGTTCTTC. Translation gives CASSLAPSSVITYNEQFF.

The chain couples TRBV5-1 to TRBJ1-1, with D unclear. CDR3 length equals 13 residues. CDR1 SGHRS and CDR2 YFSETQ come from the germline V gene. The ends were cut back, 6 bases at V and 5 bases at J, with 14 bases in the middle. The CDR3 protein is CASMGGPKTEAFF. DNA for the CDR3: TGCGCCAGCATGGGAGGGCCCAAAACTGAAGCTTTCTTT.

This sequence joins TRBV6-1 and TRBJ1-2; the match to TRBD1 covers 9 bases. The CDR3 covers 14 residues. J lost 1 base, V lost 10 bases, and 7 bases had no gene match. CDR1 and CDR2 from the germline V gene are MNHNS and SASEGT. The CDR3, as DNA: TGTGCCACCCAGGACAGGGGAAATAACTATGGCTACACCTTC. Its protein is CATQDRGNNYGYTF.

This clone was detected once. The chain is built from TRBV5-1 and TRBJ2-4; no definite D call. The CDR3 has 15 residues. V lost 1 base to trimming and J lost 0 bases, with 8 bases between them. The germline CDR1 and CDR2 sequences are SGHRS and YFSETQ. The CDR3 loop is CASSLTELAKNIQYF. The CDR3 DNA is TGCGCCAGCAGCTTGACGGAGCTAGCCAAAAACATTCAGTACTTC.

This chain joins TRBV7-2 and TRBJ2-7; TRBD2 is a possible D gene (5 bases). CDR1 and CDR2 (germline): SGHTA, FQGNSA. V lost 0 bases to trimming and J lost 2 bases, with 8 bases between them. This CDR3 region has 14 residues. In DNA, the CDR3 is TGTGCCAGCAGCTTAGCTAGCGTTGCCTACGAGCAGTACTTC. It specifies CASSLASVAYEQYF.

The chain combines TRBV7-9 with TRBJ2-5, with 14 positions matching TRBD2. This CDR3 is built from 15 residues. After removal of 5 bases from V and 4 bases from J, the junction contained 3 bases not matched to a gene. Germline values: CDR1 SEHNR, CDR2 FQNEAQ (reference sequence). The CDR3 sequence is CASSPGLAGGETQYF. CDR3 coding DNA: TGTGCCAGCAGCCCCGGACTAGCGGGAGGAGAGACCCAGTACTTC.

This clone has a handful of counts. The CDR3 spells CSVDRGLDTEAFF. CDR3 nucleotide sequence: TGCAGCGTGGACAGGGGGTTGGACACTGAAGCTTTCTTT. The V and J genes are TRBV29-1 and TRBJ1-1; 10 nucleotides agree with TRBD1. Trimming cost V 6 bases and J 3 bases; bases outside gene matches: 4. Germline values: CDR1 SQVTM, CDR2 ANQGSEA. This CDR3 is built from 13 residues.